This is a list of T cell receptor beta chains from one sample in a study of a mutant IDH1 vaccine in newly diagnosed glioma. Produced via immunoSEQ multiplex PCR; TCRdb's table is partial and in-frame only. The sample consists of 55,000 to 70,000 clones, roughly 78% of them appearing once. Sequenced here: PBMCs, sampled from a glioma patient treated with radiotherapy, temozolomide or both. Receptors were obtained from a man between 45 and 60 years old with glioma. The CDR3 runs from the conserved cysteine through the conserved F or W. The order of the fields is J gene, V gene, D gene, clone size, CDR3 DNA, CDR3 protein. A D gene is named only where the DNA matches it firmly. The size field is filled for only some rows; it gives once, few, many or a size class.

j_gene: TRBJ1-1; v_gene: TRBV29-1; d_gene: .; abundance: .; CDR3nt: TGCAGCGCCCGGGAGAACACTGAAGCTTTCTTT; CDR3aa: CSARENTEAFF
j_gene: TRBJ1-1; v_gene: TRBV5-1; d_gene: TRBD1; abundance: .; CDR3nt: TGCGCCAGCAAACGGACAGGGATTGACACTGAAGCTTTCTTT; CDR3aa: CASKRTGIDTEAFF
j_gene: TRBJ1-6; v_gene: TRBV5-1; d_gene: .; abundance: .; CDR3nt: TGCGCCAGCAGCTTGGGGGACTATAATTCACCCCTCCACTTT; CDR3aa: CASSLGDYNSPLHF
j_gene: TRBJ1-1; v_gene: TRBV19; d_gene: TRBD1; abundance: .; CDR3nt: TGTGCCAGTAGAAAGGGGAGACAGGGGAACACTGAAGCTTTCTTT; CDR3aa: CASRKGRQGNTEAFF
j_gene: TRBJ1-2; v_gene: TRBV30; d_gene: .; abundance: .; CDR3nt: TGTGCCTGGAGTGTAATGGAGGGATCCACCTTC; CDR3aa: CAWSVMEGSTF
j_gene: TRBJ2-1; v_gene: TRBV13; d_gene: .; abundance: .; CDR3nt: TGTGCCAGCAGCTTAGGAGGGGGGGCGAGCGAGCAGTTCTTC; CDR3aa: CASSLGGGASEQFF
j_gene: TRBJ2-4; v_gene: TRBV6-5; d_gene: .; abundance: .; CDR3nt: TGTGCCAGCAGTTACTCGGCTGAGGACATTCAGTACTTC; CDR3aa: CASSYSAEDIQYF
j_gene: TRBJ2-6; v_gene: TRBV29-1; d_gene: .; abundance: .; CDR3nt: TGCAGCGTTTATAACTCTGGGGCCAACGTCCTGACTTTC; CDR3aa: CSVYNSGANVLTF
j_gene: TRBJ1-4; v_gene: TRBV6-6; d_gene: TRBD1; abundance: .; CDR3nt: TGTGCCAGCGTCCGGACAGGGGGGACTAATGAAAAACTGTTTTTT; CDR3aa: CASVRTGGTNEKLFF
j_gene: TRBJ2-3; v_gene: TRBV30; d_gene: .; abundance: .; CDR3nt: TGTGCCTGGAGTGTTGGGGGGTCTGAAGATACGCAGTATTTT; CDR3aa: CAWSVGGSEDTQYF
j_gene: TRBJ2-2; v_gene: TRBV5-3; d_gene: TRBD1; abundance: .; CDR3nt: TGTGCCAGAAGCGATTCGACAGGGGACCCCGGGGAGCTGTTTTTT; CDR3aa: CARSDSTGDPGELFF
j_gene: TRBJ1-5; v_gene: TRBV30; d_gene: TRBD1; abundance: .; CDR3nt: TGTGCCTGGGGGACAGGCCCCAATCAGCCCCAGCATTTT; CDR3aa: CAWGTGPNQPQHF
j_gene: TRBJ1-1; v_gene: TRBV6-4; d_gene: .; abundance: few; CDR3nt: TGTGCCAGCAGTGACTCATCTTTGGGCACTGAAGCTTTCTTT; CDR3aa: CASSDSSLGTEAFF
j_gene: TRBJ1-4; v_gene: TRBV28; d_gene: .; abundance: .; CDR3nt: TGTGCCAGCACCGACAGGCTGGGCGGACTGTTTTTT; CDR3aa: CASTDRLGGLFF
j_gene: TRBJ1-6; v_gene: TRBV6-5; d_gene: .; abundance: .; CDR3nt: TGTGCCAGCCGTGGGGGTCTCTCCTATAATTCACCCCTCCACTTT; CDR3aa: CASRGGLSYNSPLHF
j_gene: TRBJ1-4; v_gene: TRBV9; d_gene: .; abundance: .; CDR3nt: TGTGCCAGCAGCGTAGCGGGGGCCATCGATGAAAAACTGTTTTTT; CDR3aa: CASSVAGAIDEKLFF
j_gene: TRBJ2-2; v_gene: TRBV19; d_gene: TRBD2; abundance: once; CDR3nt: TGTGCCAGTACCCAGCCTAGCGGGAACACCGGGGAGCTGTTTTTT; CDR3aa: CASTQPSGNTGELFF
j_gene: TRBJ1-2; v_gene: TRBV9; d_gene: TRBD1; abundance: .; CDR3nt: TGTGCCAGCAGGAGGCAGGGGGTTAGTTATGGCTACACCTTC; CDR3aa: CASRRQGVSYGYTF
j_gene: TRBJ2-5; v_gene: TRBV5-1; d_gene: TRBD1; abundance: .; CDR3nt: TGCGCCAGCAGCTCGGACAGGGTGGAAGAGACCCAGTACTTC; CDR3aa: CASSSDRVEETQYF
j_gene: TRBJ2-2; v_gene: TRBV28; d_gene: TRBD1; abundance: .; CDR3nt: TGTGCCAGCCGCCCGACAGGGAACGGGGAGCTGTTTTTT; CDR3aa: CASRPTGNGELFF
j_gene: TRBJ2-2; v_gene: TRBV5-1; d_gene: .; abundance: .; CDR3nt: TGCGCCAGCAGGGCGTTGGTCGCGAACACCGGGGAGCTGTTTTTT; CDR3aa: CASRALVANTGELFF
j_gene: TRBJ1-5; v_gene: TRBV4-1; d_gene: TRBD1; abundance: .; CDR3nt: TGCGCCAGCAGCCCCGGGCAGGGGGTAGGTCAGCCCCAGCATTTT; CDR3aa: CASSPGQGVGQPQHF
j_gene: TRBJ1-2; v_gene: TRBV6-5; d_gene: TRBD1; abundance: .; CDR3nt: TGTGCCAGCAGTCGCCCCGGACAGGGGGCTGGGGGCTACACCTTC; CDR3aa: CASSRPGQGAGGYTF
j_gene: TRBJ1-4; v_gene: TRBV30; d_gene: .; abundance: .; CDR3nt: TGTGCCTGGAGTTTTGGGGGAGGAGAAAAACTGTTTTTT; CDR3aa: CAWSFGGGEKLFF
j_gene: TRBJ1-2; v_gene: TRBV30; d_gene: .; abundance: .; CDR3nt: TGTGCCTGGAGTCTAAGGGGCAGGAGTAACTATGGCTACACCTTC; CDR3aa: CAWSLRGRSNYGYTF
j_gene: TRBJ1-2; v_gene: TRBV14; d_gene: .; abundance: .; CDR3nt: TGTGCCAGCAGCCAAGATCACCGGCTTAACTATGGCTACACCTTC; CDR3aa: CASSQDHRLNYGYTF
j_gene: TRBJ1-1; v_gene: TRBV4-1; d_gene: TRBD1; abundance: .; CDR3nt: TGCGCCAGCAGCCAAACGGGACAGGGGAACACTGAAGCTTTCTTT; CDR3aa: CASSQTGQGNTEAFF
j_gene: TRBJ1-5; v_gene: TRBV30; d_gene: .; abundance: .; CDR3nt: TGTGCCTGGAGCCAGGGAAGGCGGGACAATCAGCCCCAGCATTTT; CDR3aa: CAWSQGRRDNQPQHF
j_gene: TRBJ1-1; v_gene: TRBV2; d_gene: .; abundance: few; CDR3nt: TGTGCCAGCAGTGGGCAGGCGCTGAGGGCTGAAGCTTTCTTT; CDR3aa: CASSGQALRAEAFF
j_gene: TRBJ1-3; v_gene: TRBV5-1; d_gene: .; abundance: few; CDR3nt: TGCGCCAGCAGCTCTCAGGGTTCTGGAAACACCATATATTTT; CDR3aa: CASSSQGSGNTIYF
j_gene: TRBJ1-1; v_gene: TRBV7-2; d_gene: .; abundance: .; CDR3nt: TGTGCCAGCAGCTTTCAGCCTTCGGAAGCTTTCTTT; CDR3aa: CASSFQPSEAFF
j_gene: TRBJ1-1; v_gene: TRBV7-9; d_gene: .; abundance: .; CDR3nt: TGTGCCAGCAGCTTGGCAGGGGCGAACACTGAAGCTTTCTTT; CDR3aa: CASSLAGANTEAFF
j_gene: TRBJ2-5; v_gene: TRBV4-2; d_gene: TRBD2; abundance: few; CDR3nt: TGTGCCAGCAGCACCGGCACTAGCGGGCAAGAGACCCAGTACTTC; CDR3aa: CASSTGTSGQETQYF
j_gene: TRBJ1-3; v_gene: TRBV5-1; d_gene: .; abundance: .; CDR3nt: TGCGCCAGTTCCGGGGACGTTTACTCTGGAAACACCATATATTTT; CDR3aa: CASSGDVYSGNTIYF
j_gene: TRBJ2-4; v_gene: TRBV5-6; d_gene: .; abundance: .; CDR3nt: TGTGCCAGCAGCTACGCAAGGCAGGGCCGAGCCAAAAACATTCAGTACTTC; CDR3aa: CASSYARQGRAKNIQYF
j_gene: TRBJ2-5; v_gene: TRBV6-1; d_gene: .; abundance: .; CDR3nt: TGTGCCAGCAGACCCACAGTTCCAGAGACCCAGTACTTC; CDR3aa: CASRPTVPETQYF
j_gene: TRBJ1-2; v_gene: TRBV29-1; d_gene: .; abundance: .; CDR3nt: TGCAGCGCGAGGGGTGGCCATGGCTACACCTTC; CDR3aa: CSARGGHGYTF
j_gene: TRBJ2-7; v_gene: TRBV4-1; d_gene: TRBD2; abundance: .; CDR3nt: TGCGCCAGCAGCCGAGGGACTAGCGGGAGCTCCTACGAGCAGTACTTC; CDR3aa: CASSRGTSGSSYEQYF
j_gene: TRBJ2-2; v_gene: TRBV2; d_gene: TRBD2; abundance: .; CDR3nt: TGTGCCAGCAGACAAGGGACTAGTTGGACCGGGGAGCTGTTTTTT; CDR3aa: CASRQGTSWTGELFF
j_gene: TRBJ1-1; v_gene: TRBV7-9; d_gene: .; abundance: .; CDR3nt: TGTGCCAGCAGCCCACAGAAGGACACTGAAGCTTTCTTT; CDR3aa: CASSPQKDTEAFF
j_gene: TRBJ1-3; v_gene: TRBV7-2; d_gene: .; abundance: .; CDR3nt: TGTGCCAGCAGCTCCTTAACCGGGGTAGGAGGAAACACCATATATTTT; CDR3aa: CASSSLTGVGGNTIYF
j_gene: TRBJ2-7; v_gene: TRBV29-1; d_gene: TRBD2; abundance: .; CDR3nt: TGCAGCGTTGACCAGCGGGGCTACGAGCAGTACTTC; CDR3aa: CSVDQRGYEQYF
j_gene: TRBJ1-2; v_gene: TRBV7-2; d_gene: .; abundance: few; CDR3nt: TGTGCCAGCAGCGTTCAGAATAACTATGGCTACACCTTC; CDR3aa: CASSVQNNYGYTF
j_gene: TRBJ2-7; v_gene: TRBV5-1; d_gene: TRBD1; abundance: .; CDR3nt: TGCGCCAGCAGCTACGGGACAGGCATCTCCGAGCAGTACTTC; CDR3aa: CASSYGTGISEQYF
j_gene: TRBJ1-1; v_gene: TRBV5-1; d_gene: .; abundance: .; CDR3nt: TGCGCCAGCAGCTTGGACAGCCACCAGGGAGCTGAAGCTTTCTTT; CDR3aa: CASSLDSHQGAEAFF
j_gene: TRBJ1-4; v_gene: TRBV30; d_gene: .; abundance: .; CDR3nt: TGTGCCTGGAGTCACCAACTCGACATCCGAATTAATGAAAAACTGTTTTTT; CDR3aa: CAWSHQLDIRINEKLFF
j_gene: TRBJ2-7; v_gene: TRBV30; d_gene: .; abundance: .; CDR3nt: TGTGCCTGGGGGTTAAGCTCCTACGAGCAGTACTTC; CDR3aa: CAWGLSSYEQYF
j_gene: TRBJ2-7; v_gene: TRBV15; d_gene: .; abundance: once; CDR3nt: TGTGCCACCAGCAGATACACCCAGGGCACCTACGAGCAGTACTTC; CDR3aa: CATSRYTQGTYEQYF
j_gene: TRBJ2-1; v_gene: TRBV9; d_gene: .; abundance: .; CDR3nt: TGTGCCAGCAGCGTAGTTGGTTCCTACAATGAGCAGTTCTTC; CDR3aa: CASSVVGSYNEQFF
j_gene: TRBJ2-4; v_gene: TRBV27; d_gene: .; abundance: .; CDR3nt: TGTGCCAGCAGTTCCTCGGGACAAGGAAACATTCAGTACTTC; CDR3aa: CASSSSGQGNIQYF
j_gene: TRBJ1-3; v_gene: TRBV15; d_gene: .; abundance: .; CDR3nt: TGTGCCACCAGGTCGGGACACTTCTCTGGAAACACCATATATTTT; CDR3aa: CATRSGHFSGNTIYF
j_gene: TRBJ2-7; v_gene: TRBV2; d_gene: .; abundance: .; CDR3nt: TGTGCCACCATAGGGGTCCTCTACGAGCAGTACTTC; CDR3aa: CATIGVLYEQYF
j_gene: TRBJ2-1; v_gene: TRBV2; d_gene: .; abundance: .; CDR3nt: TGTGCCAGCAGTGGGGAGGCTGAGCAGTTCTTC; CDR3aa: CASSGEAEQFF
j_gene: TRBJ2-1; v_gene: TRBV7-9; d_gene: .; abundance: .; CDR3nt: TGTGCCAGCAGCTTAGCCCTAGTGGGTGGGCAGTTCTTC; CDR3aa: CASSLALVGGQFF